The TCR beta chain described here comes from a study of shared clonotypes between healthy human individuals. Study information: The study enrolled a couple of women and a few men aged 18 to 49.

The V gene lost 6 bases and the J gene lost 5 bases, with 5 bases spanning the gap. Germline V CDR1 and CDR2: LNHDA, SQIVND (reference sequence). This CDR3 is built from 11 residues. Assay runs were performed at deep level. Once extracted for a subset, genomic DNA was divided evenly among several immunoSEQ plates. As processed by the authors: Junction-only immunoSEQ sequences carried no quality scores, so filtering differed. Sequencing used immunoSEQ multiplex PCR; TCRdb keeps in-frame clones, though not all of them. V and J calls and clone size come straight from that table; D and trimming were deduced from the DNA. The data contain around 2.1 million clones, just over 90% of them seen just once; the ten biggest clones take up more than 1.5%. Positively selected for CCR7, the CD45RO-negative cells used as naive CD8 cells excluded terminally differentiated effector memory CD45RA+ cells.

This sequence was found in a man aged 18-30 years in good health. Some clones in this sample may be carry-over from other donors' samples. The V gene is TRBV19, the J gene TRBJ2-1; D not resolved. Sequenced material: naive CD8+ T cells from PBMCs. CDR3 in DNA: TGTGCCAGTAGAGCCAACAATGAGCAGTTCTTC. It encodes CASRANNEQFF.